Listed here are 16 T cell receptor beta chains from one sample, sequenced in a study of blood T cell repertoires in COVID-19. Sequencing used immunoSEQ multiplex PCR; TCRdb keeps in-frame clones, though not all of them. The profile shows tens of thousands of clones, approximately 85% of them singletons. The sample taken for sequencing was peripheral blood. The source is a human donor in a cohort sampled during active COVID-19.

The chain joins TRBV4-2 to TRBJ1-1; a weak D match, TRBD1 (6 bases). Between the trimmed V and J ends, which lost 0 bases and 2 bases, there was a span of 19 bases. Germline V CDR1 and CDR2: LGHNA, YNFKEQ. The CDR3 spans 18 residues. DNA for the CDR3: TGTGCCAGCAGCCAAGAGGCGAGGACAGCCTTCCCCAACACTGAAGCTTTCTTT. Its protein product is CASSQEARTAFPNTEAFF.

The gene calls are TRBV7-2 and TRBJ2-3, with 7 bases matching TRBD2. This CDR3 spans 13 amino acids. Germline CDR1 is SGHTA and CDR2 is FQGNSA. V shed 5 bases and J 5 bases; nucleotides not matched to a gene: 4. The CDR3 here is CASSHGLGDTQYF. In DNA, the CDR3 is TGTGCCAGCAGCCACGGACTAGGAGATACGCAGTATTTT.

The chain carries TRBV5-4 and TRBJ1-6; 7 positions agree with TRBD1. The germline CDR1 and CDR2 sequences are SGHNT and YYREEE (reference sequence). The CDR3 length is 16 residues. The J segment lost 0 bases and the V segment lost 4 bases, leaving 4 bases of the junction unmatched. The CDR3 DNA reads TGTGCCAGCAGCCCCAGGGGGAGCTCCTATAATTCACCCCTCCACTTT. Translated, it gives CASSPRGSSYNSPLHF. Full variable domain (remainder filled in from reference TRBV5-4 and TRBJ1-6): ETGVTQSPTHLIKTRGQQVTLRCSSQSGHNTVSWYQQALGQGPQFIFQYYREEENGRGNFPPRFSGLQFPNYSSELNVNALELDDSALYLCASSPRGSSYNSPLHFGNGTRLTVT.

The chain is built from TRBV12-3 or TRBV12-4 and TRBJ2-7; 8 bases line up with TRBD1. The ends lost 5 bases at V and 6 bases at J; junction bases unmatched: 6. The CDR3 contains 13 residues. CDR3 amino acids: CASSPTGVVEQYF. In DNA, the CDR3 is TGTGCCAGCAGTCCGACAGGGGTGGTCGAGCAGTACTTC.

The rearrangement uses TRBV6-6 and TRBJ1-6, with a tentative D call TRBD1 (6 bases). Trimming took off 1 base at V and 6 bases at J, with 7 bases between the two ends. In germline, CDR1 is MNHNY, CDR2 SVGAGI (reference sequence). The CDR3 totals 14 residues. CDR3 sequence reads: CASSYLDSNSPLHF. CDR3 nucleotide sequence: TGTGCCAGCAGTTACTTGGACAGTAATTCACCCCTCCACTTT.

The V gene is TRBV6-5, the J gene TRBJ1-1; 10 nucleotides agree with TRBD1. With V trimmed by 6 bases and J by 4 bases, 8 bases remained unmatched. The V gene's germline CDR1 is MNHEY and CDR2 SVGAGI. This CDR3 spans 15 amino acids. CDR3 protein: CASSGRQGATTEAFF. In DNA, the CDR3 is TGTGCCAGCAGCGGAAGACAGGGGGCAACCACTGAAGCTTTCTTT.

The chain links TRBV7-9 to TRBJ1-3; 7 nucleotides agree with TRBD1. After removal of 4 bases from V and 15 bases from J, the junction contained 9 bases not matched to a gene. Germline V gene data show CDR1 as SEHNR and CDR2 as FQNEAQ (reference sequence). The CDR3 runs 12 residues. The CDR3 region is CASSYQGDPKYF. CDR3 DNA sequence: TGTGCCAGCAGCTACCAGGGGGATCCCAAATATTTT.

This clone was counted a few times. The chain joins TRBV3-1 (or the pseudogene TRBV3-2) to TRBJ1-3; maybe TRBD1 (5 bases). Between the trimmed V and J ends, which lost 0 bases and 6 bases, there was a span of 9 bases. Germline lookup yields CDR1 LGHDT and CDR2 YNNKEL (reference sequence). This CDR3 contains 14 residues. Written as DNA, the CDR3 is TGTGCCAGCAGCCAAGAAGGAGGGGTAAACACCATATATTTT. Translation: CASSQEGGVNTIYF.

The chain carries TRBV6-6 and TRBJ1-5; perhaps TRBD1 as D (5 bases). CDR1 MNHNY and CDR2 SVGAGI come from the germline V gene (reference sequence). There are 13 residues in the CDR3. The germline V and J ends were trimmed by 10 bases and 5 bases, with 15 bases remaining between them. The DNA for the CDR3 is TGTGCCACCTGGTGGGGGGGGGATCAGCCCCAGCATTTT. Translated, it gives CATWWGGDQPQHF.

The chain uses TRBV6-2 or TRBV6-3 and TRBJ2-3, with 8 bases fitting TRBD2. The ends lost 4 bases at V and 5 bases at J; junction bases unmatched: 11. This CDR3 has 16 residues. Germline V gives CDR1 MNHEY, CDR2 SVGEGT. The CDR3 coding sequence is TGTGCCAGCAGTTCAGAAGCGGGGGAATTCGGAGATACGCAGTATTTT. This codes for CASSSEAGEFGDTQYF.

The chain employs TRBV24-1 and TRBJ2-1; D is undetermined. CDR1 and CDR2 (germline): KGHDR, SFDVKD. CDR3 length: 16 amino acids. With 1 base removed from V and 0 bases from J, the gap between germline ends came to 9 bases. This chain's CDR3 is CATSDFTVSSYNEQFF. In nucleotides, the CDR3 is TGTGCCACCAGTGATTTTACAGTGAGCTCCTACAATGAGCAGTTCTTC.

The gene calls are TRBV7-3 and TRBJ2-5, with a tentative D call TRBD2 (6 bases). Trimming shortened V by 2 bases and J by 5 bases, and 9 bases separated the two germline ends. Germline CDR1 is SGHTA and CDR2 is FQGTGA. The CDR3 length is 13 residues. DNA of the CDR3: TGTGCCAGCAGCTTAGGGGGGAGGGAGACCCAGTACTTC. As protein: CASSLGGRETQYF.

The chain combines TRBV5-4 with TRBJ1-4; 9 bases line up with TRBD1. V lost 6 bases to trimming and J lost 8 bases; unmatched junction nucleotides: 5. The CDR3 runs to 13 residues. The V gene's germline CDR1 is SGHNT and CDR2 YYREEE (reference sequence). In nucleotides, the CDR3 is TGTGCCAGCACCCGGGACAGGGAAGAAAAACTGTTTTTT. It encodes CASTRDREEKLFF.

CDR3 region: CASSTTSGGNIQYF. CDR3 sequence (DNA): TGTGCCAGCAGCACGACTAGCGGGGGAAACATTCAGTACTTC. This rearrangement joins TRBV5-6 to TRBJ2-4; 12 positions match TRBD2. Germline lookup yields CDR1 SGHDT and CDR2 YYEEEE. V dropped 4 bases and J dropped 6; count of bases not matched to a gene: 2. This CDR3 contains 14 residues.

The V and J genes are TRBV6-6 and TRBJ1-1, with 7 bases fitting TRBD1. The V and J ends lost 7 bases and 1 base, in that order; junction bases with no gene match: 6. The CDR3 totals 14 residues. CDR1 is MNHNY, CDR2 SVGAGI, per germline (reference sequence). The DNA of the CDR3 is TGTGCCAGCACCAGGACAGGAGAGAACACTGAAGCTTTCTTT. Protein product: CASTRTGENTEAFF.

V and J are TRBV5-5 and TRBJ2-3; D gene uncertain. The ends were cut back, 3 bases at V and 0 bases at J, with 5 bases in the middle. Germline CDR1 SGHKS, CDR2 YYEKEE (reference sequence). The CDR3 has 13 amino acids. The CDR3 bases are TGTGCCAGCAGCTCGGTGAGCACAGATACGCAGTATTTT. It specifies CASSSVSTDTQYF.